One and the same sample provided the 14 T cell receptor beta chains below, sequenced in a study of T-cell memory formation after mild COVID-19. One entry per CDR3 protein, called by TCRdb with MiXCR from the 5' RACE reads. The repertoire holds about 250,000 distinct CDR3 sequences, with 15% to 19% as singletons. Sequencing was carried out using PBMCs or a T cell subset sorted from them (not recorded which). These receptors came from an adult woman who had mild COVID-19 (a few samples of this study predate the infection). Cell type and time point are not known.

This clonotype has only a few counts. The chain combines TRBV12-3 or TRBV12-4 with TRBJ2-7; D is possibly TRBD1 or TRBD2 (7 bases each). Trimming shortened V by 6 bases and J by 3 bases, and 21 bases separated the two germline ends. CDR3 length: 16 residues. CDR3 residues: CASREPRGGSSYEQYF. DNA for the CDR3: TGTGCCAGCAGGGAACCCAGGGGGGGGTCAAGCTACGAGCAGTACTTC.

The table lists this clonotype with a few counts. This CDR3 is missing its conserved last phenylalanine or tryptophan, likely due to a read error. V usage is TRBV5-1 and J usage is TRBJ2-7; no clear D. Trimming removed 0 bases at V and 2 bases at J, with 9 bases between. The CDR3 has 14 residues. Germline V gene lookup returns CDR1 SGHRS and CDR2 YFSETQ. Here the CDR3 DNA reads TGCGCCAGCAGCTTGGAGGCCAGTACCTACGAGCAGTACCTC. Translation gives CASSLEASTYEQYL.

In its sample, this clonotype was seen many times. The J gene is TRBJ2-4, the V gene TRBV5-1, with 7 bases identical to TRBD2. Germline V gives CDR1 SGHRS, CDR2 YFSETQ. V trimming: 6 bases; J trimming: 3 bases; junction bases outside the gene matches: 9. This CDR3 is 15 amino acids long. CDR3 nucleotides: TGCGCCAGCACTTTCACGGGAGGCGGCAAAAACATTCAGTACTTC. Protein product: CASTFTGGGKNIQYF.

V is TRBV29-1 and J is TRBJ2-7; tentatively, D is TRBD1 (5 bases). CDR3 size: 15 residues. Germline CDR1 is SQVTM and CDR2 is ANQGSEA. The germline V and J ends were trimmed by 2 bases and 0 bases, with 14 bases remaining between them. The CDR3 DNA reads TGCAGCGTTGAAATGGGGCAGTCTAGCTCCTACGAGCAGTACTTC. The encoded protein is CSVEMGQSSSYEQYF.

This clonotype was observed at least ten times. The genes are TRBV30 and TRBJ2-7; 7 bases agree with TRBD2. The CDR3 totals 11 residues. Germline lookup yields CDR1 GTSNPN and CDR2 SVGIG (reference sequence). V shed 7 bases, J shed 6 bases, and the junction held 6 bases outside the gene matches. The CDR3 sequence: CASRTGGEQYF. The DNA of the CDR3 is TGTGCCTCAAGGACGGGGGGCGAGCAGTACTTC.

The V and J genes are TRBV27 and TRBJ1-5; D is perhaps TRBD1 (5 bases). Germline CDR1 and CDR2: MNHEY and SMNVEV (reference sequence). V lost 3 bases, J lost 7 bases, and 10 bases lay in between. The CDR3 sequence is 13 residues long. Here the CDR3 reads CASSFGGRQPQHF. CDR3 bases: TGTGCCAGCAGTTTTGGGGGGAGGCAGCCCCAGCATTTT.

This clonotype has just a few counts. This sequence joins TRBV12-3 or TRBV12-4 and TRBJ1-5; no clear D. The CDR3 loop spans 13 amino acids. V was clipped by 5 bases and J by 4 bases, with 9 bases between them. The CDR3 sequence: CASSTQMNQPQHF. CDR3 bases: TGTGCCAGCAGTACCCAGATGAATCAGCCCCAGCATTTT.

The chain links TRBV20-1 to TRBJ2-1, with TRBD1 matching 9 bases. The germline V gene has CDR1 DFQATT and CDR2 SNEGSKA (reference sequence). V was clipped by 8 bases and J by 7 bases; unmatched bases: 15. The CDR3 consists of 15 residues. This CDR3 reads CSLIPSGTGQNEQFF. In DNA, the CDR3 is TGCAGTCTCATTCCTTCGGGGACAGGGCAAAATGAGCAGTTCTTC.

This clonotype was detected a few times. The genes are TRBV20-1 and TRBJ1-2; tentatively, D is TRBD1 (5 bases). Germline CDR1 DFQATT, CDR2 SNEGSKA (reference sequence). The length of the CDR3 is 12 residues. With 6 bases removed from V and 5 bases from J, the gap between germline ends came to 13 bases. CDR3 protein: CSAVGTEYGYTF. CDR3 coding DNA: TGCAGTGCCGTTGGGACGGAATATGGCTACACCTTC.

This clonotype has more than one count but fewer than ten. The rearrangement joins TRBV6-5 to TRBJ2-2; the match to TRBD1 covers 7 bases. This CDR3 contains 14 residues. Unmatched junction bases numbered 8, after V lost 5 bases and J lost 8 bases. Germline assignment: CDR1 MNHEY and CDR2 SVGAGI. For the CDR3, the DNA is TGTGCCAGCAGTCGACCTCCGGGACAGGGGGAGCTGTTTTTT. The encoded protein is CASSRPPGQGELFF.

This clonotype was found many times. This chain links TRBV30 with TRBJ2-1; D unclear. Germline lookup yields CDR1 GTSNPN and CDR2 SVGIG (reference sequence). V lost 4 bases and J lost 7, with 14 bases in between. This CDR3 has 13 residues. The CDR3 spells CAWINPGENEQFF. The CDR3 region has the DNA TGTGCCTGGATCAATCCAGGAGAAAATGAGCAGTTCTTC.

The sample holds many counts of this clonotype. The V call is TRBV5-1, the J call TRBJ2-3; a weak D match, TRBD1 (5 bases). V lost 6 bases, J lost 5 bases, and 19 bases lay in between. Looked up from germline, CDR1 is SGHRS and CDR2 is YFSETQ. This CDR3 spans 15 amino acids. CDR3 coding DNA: TGCGCCAGCACCCTCTTATGGGGCTCTCTAGATACGCAGTATTTT. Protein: CASTLLWGSLDTQYF. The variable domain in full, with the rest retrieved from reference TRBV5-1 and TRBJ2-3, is KAGVTQTPRYLIKTRGQQVTLSCSPISGHRSVSWYQQTPGQGLQFLFEYFSETQRNKGNFPGRFSGRQFSNSRSEMNVSTLELGDSALYLCASTLLWGSLDTQYFGPGTRLTVL.

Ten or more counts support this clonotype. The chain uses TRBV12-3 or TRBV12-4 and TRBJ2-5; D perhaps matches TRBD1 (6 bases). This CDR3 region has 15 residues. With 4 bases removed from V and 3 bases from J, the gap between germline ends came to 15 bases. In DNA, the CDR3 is TGTGCCAGCAGTTCTACACAGGGAAGAAAAGAGACCCAGTACTTC. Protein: CASSSTQGRKETQYF.

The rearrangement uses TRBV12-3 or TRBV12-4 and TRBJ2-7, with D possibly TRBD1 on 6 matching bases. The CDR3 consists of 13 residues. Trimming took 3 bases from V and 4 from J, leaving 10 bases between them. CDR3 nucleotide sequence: TGTGCCAGCAGTTTCGGCAGGGGATACGAGCAGTACTTC. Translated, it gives CASSFGRGYEQYF.